Sequencing of this T cell receptor (beta chain) was carried out in a study of T cell responses to AZD1222 COVID-19 vaccine. About the study: It was second doses at about 4 or about 12 weeks that were pooled. Notes on the study in general: The study identified only six AZD1222 recipients as seropositive at baseline. Among the donors, most were white British and more were female, and clonal diversity was possibly underestimated.

CDR3 length: 15 residues. The V segment lost 3 bases and the J segment 3 bases; nucleotides outside the gene matches: 4. Per germline, CDR1 LNHNV and CDR2 YYDKDF (reference sequence). Only in-frame clones appear in the TCRdb table, and some are missing; sequencing was by immunoSEQ multiplex PCR. The repertoire consists of more than 130,000 clones, with approximately 90% occurring once and the leading ten covering about 3%. In regard to this clone: As yet, its antigen is unknown.

This specimen was peripheral blood, taken on day 0 of AZD1222 vaccination. This chain links TRBV15 with TRBJ1-1, with TRBD1 matching 10 bases. The TCR was taken from an adult in good health. The CDR3 sequence is CATSSWTGGYTEAFF. The CDR3 DNA is TGTGCCACCAGCAGTTGGACAGGGGGTTACACTGAAGCTTTCTTT.